The next 27 T cell receptor beta chains were all read from a single sample in a study of shared clonotypes between healthy human individuals. Positively selected for CCR7, the CD45RO-negative cells used as naive CD8 cells excluded terminally differentiated effector memory CD45RA+ cells. Profiled with immunoSEQ multiplex PCR; TCRdb holds only in-frame clones, not every one. The data contain millions of clones, about 95% of them singletons. The source material was naive CD8+ T cells sorted from blood. These receptors originate from a man aged 18-30 years in good health.

V gene TRBV28 combines with J gene TRBJ2-7, with a weak D call TRBD1 (6 bases). The germline V gene encodes CDR1 MDHEN and CDR2 SYDVKM. The CDR3 contains 15 residues. V dropped 3 bases and J dropped 3 bases, with 15 bases sitting between them. The CDR3 nucleotides are TGTGCCAGCAGTTTCCCGAACAGGGACCGCTACGAGCAGTACTTC. It yields the protein CASSFPNRDRYEQYF.

This chain uses TRBV6-1 with TRBJ2-1, with D unresolved. The ends were cut back, 3 bases at V and 4 bases at J, with 7 bases in the middle. CDR1 and CDR2 (germline): MNHNS, SASEGT. This CDR3 has 13 residues. CDR3 sequence: CASSDPSYNEQFF. Here the CDR3 DNA reads TGTGCCAGCAGTGACCCTAGTTACAATGAGCAGTTCTTC.

The CDR3 is CATTTGEYNEQFF. The CDR3 bases are TGTGCCACCACGACAGGGGAGTACAATGAGCAGTTCTTC. The V and J genes are TRBV2 and TRBJ2-1; 8 bases line up with TRBD1. The CDR3 extends over 13 amino acids. The J segment lost 4 bases and the V segment lost 10 bases, leaving 6 bases of the junction unmatched. Germline V lookup: CDR1 SNHLY, CDR2 FYNNEI.

This chain links TRBV4-1 with TRBJ2-2; 7 bases are shared with TRBD2. The CDR3 contains 16 residues. Germline V gene sequence: CDR1 MGHRA, CDR2 YSYEKL. V lost 3 bases, J lost 0 bases, and 4 bases stayed unmatched. The CDR3 loop is CASSQGSGPNTGELFF. DNA of the CDR3: TGCGCCAGCAGCCAGGGTAGCGGGCCGAACACCGGGGAGCTGTTTTTT.

Comment on this clone: The same CDR3 can be traced to other DNA sequences in this sample. The chain carries TRBV5-4 and TRBJ2-3; D is undetermined. Germline values: CDR1 SGHNT, CDR2 YYREEE (reference sequence). The CDR3 loop spans 13 amino acids. V shed 2 bases and J shed 1 base, with 5 bases lying between them. The CDR3 protein is CASSFSGTDTQYF. The CDR3 DNA sequence: TGTGCCAGCAGCTTTTCCGGCACAGATACGCAGTATTTT. The whole variable domain, filled in from reference TRBV5-4 and TRBJ2-3, reads ETGVTQSPTHLIKTRGQQVTLRCSSQSGHNTVSWYQQALGQGPQFIFQYYREEENGRGNFPPRFSGLQFPNYSSELNVNALELDDSALYLCASSFSGTDTQYFGPGTRLTVL.

V gene TRBV19 combines with J gene TRBJ2-7; tentatively, D is TRBD2 (6 bases). Germline V lookup: CDR1 LNHDA, CDR2 SQIVND (reference sequence). The V end lost 1 base, the J end lost 2 bases, and 21 bases lay between the germline ends. The CDR3 totals 18 residues. Here the CDR3 reads CASSIAPVGGLIPYEQYF. CDR3 coding DNA: TGTGCCAGTAGTATAGCCCCCGTGGGGGGTCTGATACCCTACGAGCAGTACTTC.

This clone was seen once. The chain employs TRBV4-1 and TRBJ2-2, with TRBD1 as a possible D gene (6 bases). Germline assignment: CDR1 MGHRA and CDR2 YSYEKL. Trimming shortened V by 3 bases and J by 4 bases, and 9 bases separated the two germline ends. There are 14 residues in the CDR3. CDR3 coding DNA: TGCGCCAGCAGCCATGGCAGGGGCACCGGGGAGCTGTTTTTT. Residues: CASSHGRGTGELFF.

This chain's CDR3 is CAWSHGQGNQPQHF. In DNA, the CDR3 is TGTGCCTGGAGTCACGGACAGGGCAATCAGCCCCAGCATTTT. The rearrangement links TRBV30 to TRBJ1-5, with 7 bases identical to TRBD1. With V trimmed by 2 bases and J by 2 bases, 3 bases remained unmatched. Per the germline V gene, CDR1 is GTSNPN and CDR2 is SVGIG (reference sequence). CDR3 length: 14 residues.

The chain joins TRBV27 to TRBJ2-2, with TRBD1 identical over 9 bases. J was trimmed by 8 bases and V by 5 bases; bases with no gene match: 9. The germline CDR1 and CDR2 sequences are MNHEY and SMNVEV (reference sequence). The length of the CDR3 is 15 residues. CDR3: CASSDGTGIGGELFF. The CDR3 bases are TGTGCCAGCAGTGACGGGACAGGGATAGGGGGGGAGCTGTTTTTT.

The rearrangement uses TRBV30 and TRBJ2-7, with 8 bases lining up with TRBD2. This CDR3 spans 15 amino acids. Unmatched junction bases numbered 10, after V lost 3 bases and J lost 3 bases. Germline CDR1 reads GTSNPN; CDR2 reads SVGIG (reference sequence). In DNA, the CDR3 is TGTGCCTGGAGACGTGTGGAAAGCGGGGGCTACGAGCAGTACTTC. Amino acid sequence: CAWRRVESGGYEQYF.

Comment on this clone: Other nucleotide sequences from this sample produce the same CDR3. This rearrangement joins TRBV6-5 to TRBJ2-3, with 7 bases lining up with TRBD1. Germline lookup yields CDR1 MNHEY and CDR2 SVGAGI. Trimming cost V 2 bases and J 0 bases; bases outside gene matches: 2. The CDR3 totals 15 residues. DNA of the CDR3: TGTGCCAGCAGTTACGAGGGGGCTAGCACAGATACGCAGTATTTT. Amino acid sequence: CASSYEGASTDTQYF.

The chain joins TRBV5-5 to TRBJ1-2, with TRBD1 identical over 7 bases. This CDR3 has 16 residues. After removal of 1 base from V and 4 bases from J, the junction contained 10 bases not matched to a gene. The germline V gene has CDR1 SGHKS and CDR2 YYEKEE (reference sequence). The CDR3 sequence is CASSLFVEGAGYGYTF. DNA of the CDR3: TGTGCCAGCAGCTTGTTCGTCGAGGGGGCGGGCTATGGCTACACCTTC.

The rearrangement joins TRBV25-1 to TRBJ2-7, with TRBD1 matching over 7 bases. The germline V gene encodes CDR1 MGHDK and CDR2 SYGVNS. This CDR3 is 13 amino acids long. V lost 6 bases to trimming and J lost 2 bases; unmatched junction nucleotides: 4. CDR3 loop: CASRSGGTYEQYF. For the CDR3, the DNA is TGTGCCAGCAGATCAGGGGGAACCTACGAGCAGTACTTC.

The chain couples TRBV28 to TRBJ1-5, with D hard to call. Trimming cost V 2 bases and J 2 bases, with 10 bases left between them. Germline V lookup: CDR1 MDHEN, CDR2 SYDVKM. This CDR3 is 15 amino acids long. The CDR3 coding sequence is TGTGCCAGCAGTTTAGAGGGATGGGGCAATCAGCCCCAGCATTTT. This codes for CASSLEGWGNQPQHF.

Of note for this clone: The sample contains more than one DNA sequence encoding this CDR3. This rearrangement joins TRBV7-8 to TRBJ2-7; D is perhaps TRBD1 or TRBD2 (6 bases each). V lost 2 bases, J lost 2 bases, and 10 bases lay in between. This CDR3 is built from 14 residues. From germline, CDR1 is SGHVS and CDR2 FQNEAQ. The CDR3 DNA is TGTGCCAGCAGCTTACCAGGGGAGGCCTACGAGCAGTACTTC. It specifies CASSLPGEAYEQYF.

With respect to this clone: In the same sample, other DNA sequences code for this CDR3. This rearrangement joins TRBV11-2 to TRBJ2-1; D is unclear. V was trimmed by 0 bases and J by 5 bases, leaving 5 bases between them. The CDR3 runs 13 residues. From germline, CDR1 is SGHAT and CDR2 FQNNGV. The CDR3 coding sequence is TGTGCCAGCAGCTTAGAGACGGACAATGAGCAGTTCTTC. Translating it yields CASSLETDNEQFF.

This clone was recorded once. The genes are TRBV13 and TRBJ2-4, with D hard to call. Trimming took off 3 bases at V and 0 bases at J, with 9 bases between the two ends. This CDR3 comprises 15 residues. Germline V lookup: CDR1 PRHDT, CDR2 FYEKMQ (reference sequence). The CDR3 is CASSFSKLAKNIQYF. CDR3 nucleotide sequence: TGTGCCAGCAGCTTTAGTAAACTAGCCAAAAACATTCAGTACTTC.

This chain connects TRBV2 to TRBJ2-1; TRBD2 matches 9 bases. CDR3 length: 14 amino acids. From germline, CDR1 is SNHLY and CDR2 FYNNEI. V lost 4 bases, J lost 8 bases, and 6 bases stayed unmatched. CDR3 bases: TGTGCCAGCAGTGGGCGGGAGGGCCTGTATGAGCAGTTCTTC. Residues: CASSGREGLYEQFF.

This clone was picked up a small number of times. The CDR3 protein is CASSLLAGEVEQYF. The DNA for the CDR3 is TGCGCCAGCAGCCTGCTAGCGGGAGAAGTCGAGCAGTACTTC. The chain combines TRBV4-1 with TRBJ2-7; 10 nucleotides align to TRBD2. V trimming: 4 bases; J trimming: 6 bases; junction bases outside the gene matches: 6. Germline V gene data show CDR1 as MGHRA and CDR2 as YSYEKL. The length of the CDR3 is 14 residues.

With respect to this clone: Relative to the germline gene, one junction end is altered; a read error may explain this. The V gene is TRBV6-5, the J gene TRBJ1-2; D may be TRBD1 (6 bases). Germline CDR1 reads MNHEY; CDR2 reads SVGAGI. CDR3 length: 14 amino acids. CDR3 region: CASRETGTNYGYTF. The CDR3 region has the DNA TGTGCCAGCAGAGAAACAGGGACTAATTATGGCTACACCTTC.

This clone was detected only once. The chain joins TRBV7-2 to TRBJ2-3, with 13 bases matching TRBD2. Per germline, CDR1 SGHTA and CDR2 FQGNSA. The CDR3 has 19 residues. Trimming cost V 1 base and J 2 bases; bases outside gene matches: 9. The CDR3 region is CASSLVGTSGAASTDTQYF. The CDR3 DNA follows: TGTGCCAGCAGCTTAGTTGGGACTAGCGGGGCAGCCTCCACAGATACGCAGTATTTT.

In the case of this clone: This sample also contains other DNA sequences that code for the same CDR3. V gene TRBV5-6 combines with J gene TRBJ2-7; perhaps TRBD2 as D (5 bases). The CDR3 has 13 residues. The ends were cut back, 5 bases at V and 0 bases at J, with 9 bases in the middle. CDR1 and CDR2 from the germline V gene are SGHDT and YYEEEE. CDR3 sequence: CASSYDYSYEQYF. The DNA of the CDR3 is TGTGCCAGCAGTTATGACTACTCCTACGAGCAGTACTTC. The full variable domain, rest sourced from reference TRBV5-6 and TRBJ2-7, is DAGVTQSPTHLIKTRGQQVTLRCSPKSGHDTVSWYQQALGQGPQFIFQYYEEEERQRGNFPDRFSGHQFPNYSSELNVNALLLGDSALYLCASSYDYSYEQYFGPGTRLTVT.

The chain combines TRBV7-6 with TRBJ2-1; unclear D gene. The CDR3 consists of 14 residues. CDR1 is SGHVS and CDR2 is FNYEAQ in the germline V gene. The V and J ends lost 1 base and 8 bases respectively, with 12 bases between them. In DNA, the CDR3 is TGTGCCAGCAGCTTAGTAGGCCTTGAGTATGAGCAGTTCTTC. It translates to CASSLVGLEYEQFF.

The rearrangement uses TRBV4-3 and TRBJ2-3, with D perhaps matching TRBD1 (6 bases). Germline CDR1 and CDR2: LGHNA and YSLEER. The CDR3 is 16 amino acids. V lost 4 bases to trimming and J lost 11 bases, with 25 bases between them. CDR3 sequence reads: CASSLLLGTIGDGQYF. As DNA, the CDR3 is TGCGCCAGCAGCCTCCTCTTAGGGACAATTGGAGATGGGCAGTATTTT.

The chain is built from TRBV13 and TRBJ2-7, with D possibly TRBD2 on 5 matching bases. CDR1 PRHDT and CDR2 FYEKMQ come from the germline V gene (reference sequence). With 5 bases removed from V and 0 bases from J, the gap between germline ends came to 14 bases. CDR3 length: 15 amino acids. The CDR3 coding sequence is TGTGCCAGCAGCCTCTCCGAGGGCTCCTCCTACGAGCAGTACTTC. Its protein product is CASSLSEGSSYEQYF.

V gene TRBV2 combines with J gene TRBJ2-5, with TRBD2 as a possible D gene (5 bases). V shed 6 bases and J shed 1 base, with 12 bases lying between them. This CDR3 spans 14 amino acids. Germline CDR1 reads SNHLY; CDR2 reads FYNNEI. CDR3 protein: CASRVAYLQETQYF. The CDR3 DNA sequence: TGTGCCAGCAGGGTAGCGTACCTCCAAGAGACCCAGTACTTC.

This rearrangement joins TRBV15 to TRBJ2-5; 9 nucleotides agree with TRBD1. V shed 6 bases, J shed 5 bases, and the junction held 7 bases outside the gene matches. Germline V gene data show CDR1 as LNHNV and CDR2 as YYDKDF (reference sequence). This CDR3 spans 14 amino acids. CDR3 residues: CATSPDRGAETQYF. DNA of the CDR3: TGTGCCACCAGTCCGGACAGGGGAGCCGAGACCCAGTACTTC.